Given below is one TCR beta chain in context. No antigen is known for it. For the second PCR, which ran for roughly 7 to 11 cycles, a sample-barcoded 5' primer and a J-beta primer mix were used. One entry per CDR3 protein results from TCRdb running MiXCR on the 5' RACE reads. The table records over 600,000 distinct CDR3 sequences, roughly 20% of them present only once. Extraction yielded at least 6 micrograms of total RNA per sample. This record belongs to a study of blood T cells in healthy people across ages. Study conclusions and caveats: The lack of PBMC sorting stopped any conclusive naive versus antigen-experienced comparison. Diversity figures based on one million T cells were deemed too low.

Looked up from germline, CDR1 is SGHTA and CDR2 is FQGNSA. The V end lost 0 bases, the J end lost 5 bases, and 19 bases lay between the germline ends. The CDR3 has 17 amino acids. The material sequenced was blood. This chain links TRBV7-2 with TRBJ2-5; no definite D call. The TCR originated in a man aged 65 to 79 in good health. CDR3 nucleotides: TGTGCCAGCAGCTTAGCGCTAAGGGCAGAAGGGTTTGAGACCCAGTACTTC. Translating gives CASSLALRAEGFETQYF.